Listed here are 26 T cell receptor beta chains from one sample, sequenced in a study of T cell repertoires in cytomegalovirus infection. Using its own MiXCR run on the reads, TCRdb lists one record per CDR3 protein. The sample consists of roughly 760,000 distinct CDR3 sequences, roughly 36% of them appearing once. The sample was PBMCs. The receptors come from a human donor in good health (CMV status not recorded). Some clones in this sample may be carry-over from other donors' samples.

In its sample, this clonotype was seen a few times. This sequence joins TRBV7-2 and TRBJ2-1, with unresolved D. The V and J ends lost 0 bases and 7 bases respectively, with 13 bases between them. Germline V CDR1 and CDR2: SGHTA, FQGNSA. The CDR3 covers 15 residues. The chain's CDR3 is CASSLAPRSSNEQFF. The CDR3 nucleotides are TGTGCCAGCAGCTTAGCTCCTCGTAGCAGTAATGAGCAGTTCTTC.

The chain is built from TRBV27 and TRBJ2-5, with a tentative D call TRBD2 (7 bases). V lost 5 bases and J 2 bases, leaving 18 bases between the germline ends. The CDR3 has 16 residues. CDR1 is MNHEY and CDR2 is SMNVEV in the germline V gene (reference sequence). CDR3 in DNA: TGTGCCAGCAGTCCCAAGGGGGGGCAGGGGCAAGAGACCCAGTACTTC. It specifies CASSPKGGQGQETQYF.

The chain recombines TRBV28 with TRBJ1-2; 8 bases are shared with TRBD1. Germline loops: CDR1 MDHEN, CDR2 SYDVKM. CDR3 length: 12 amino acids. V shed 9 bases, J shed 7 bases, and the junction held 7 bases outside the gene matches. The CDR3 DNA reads TGTGCCAGTTTCGACAGGGGAAGTGGCTACACCTTC. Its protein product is CASFDRGSGYTF.

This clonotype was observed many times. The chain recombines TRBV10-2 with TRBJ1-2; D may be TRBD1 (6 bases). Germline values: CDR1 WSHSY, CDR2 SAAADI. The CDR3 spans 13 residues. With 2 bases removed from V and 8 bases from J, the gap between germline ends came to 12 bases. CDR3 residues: CASSENRANGYTF. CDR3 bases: TGCGCCAGCAGTGAGAACAGGGCGAACGGCTACACCTTC.

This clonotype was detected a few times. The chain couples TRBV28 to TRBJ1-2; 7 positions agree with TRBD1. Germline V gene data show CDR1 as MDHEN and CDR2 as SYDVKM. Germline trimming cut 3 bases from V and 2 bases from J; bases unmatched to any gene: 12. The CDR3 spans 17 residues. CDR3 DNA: TGTGCCAGCAGTTTTCAGGGGGGCGAGGGAGGAAACTATGGCTACACCTTC. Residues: CASSFQGGEGGNYGYTF.

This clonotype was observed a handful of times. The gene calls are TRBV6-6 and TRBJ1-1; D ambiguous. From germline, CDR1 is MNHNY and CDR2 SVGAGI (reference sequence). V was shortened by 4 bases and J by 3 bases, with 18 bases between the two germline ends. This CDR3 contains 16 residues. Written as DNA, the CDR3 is TGTGCCAGCAGTTTGCGGACTCTGGTCGTTGACACTGAAGCTTTCTTT. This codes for CASSLRTLVVDTEAFF.

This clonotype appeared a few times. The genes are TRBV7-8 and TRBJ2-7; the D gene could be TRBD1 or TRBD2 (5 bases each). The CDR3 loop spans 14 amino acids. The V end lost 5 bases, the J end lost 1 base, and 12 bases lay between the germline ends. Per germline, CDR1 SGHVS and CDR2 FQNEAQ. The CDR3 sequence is CASSTLGPSYEQYF. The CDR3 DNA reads TGTGCCAGCAGCACCTTGGGACCGTCCTACGAGCAGTACTTC.

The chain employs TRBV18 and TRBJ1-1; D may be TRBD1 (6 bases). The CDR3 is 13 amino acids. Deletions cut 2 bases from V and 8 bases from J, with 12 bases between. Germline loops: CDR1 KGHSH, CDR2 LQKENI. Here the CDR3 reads CASSPIPDREAFF. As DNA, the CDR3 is TGTGCCAGCTCACCAATCCCGGACAGAGAAGCTTTCTTT.

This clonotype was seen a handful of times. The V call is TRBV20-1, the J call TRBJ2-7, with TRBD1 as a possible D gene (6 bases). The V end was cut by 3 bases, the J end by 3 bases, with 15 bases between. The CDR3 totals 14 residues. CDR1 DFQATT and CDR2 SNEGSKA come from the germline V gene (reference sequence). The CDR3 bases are TGCAGTGCTAGGGGAGACAGGAGATACTACGAGCAGTACTTC. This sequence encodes CSARGDRRYYEQYF.

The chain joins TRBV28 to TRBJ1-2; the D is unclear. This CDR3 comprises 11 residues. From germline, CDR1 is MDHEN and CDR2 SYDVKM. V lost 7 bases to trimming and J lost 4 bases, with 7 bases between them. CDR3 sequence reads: CASMDGYGYTF. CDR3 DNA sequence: TGTGCCAGCATGGACGGCTATGGCTACACCTTC.

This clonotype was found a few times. This chain's CDR3 is CSVPSGRAEDTQYF. CDR3 in DNA: TGCAGCGTACCTAGCGGGAGGGCCGAAGATACGCAGTATTTT. The J gene is TRBJ2-3, the V gene TRBV29-1, with TRBD2 matching over 12 bases. Germline V CDR1 and CDR2: SQVTM, ANQGSEA. The CDR3 covers 14 residues. The junction had 6 bases not matched to a gene; V was cut back by 6 bases and J by 5 bases.

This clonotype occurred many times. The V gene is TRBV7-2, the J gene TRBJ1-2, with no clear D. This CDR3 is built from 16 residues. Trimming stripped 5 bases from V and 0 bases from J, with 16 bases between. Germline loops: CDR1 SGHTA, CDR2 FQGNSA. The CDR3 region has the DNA TGTGCCAGCAGCCCCGACCTCGGCGGTACTAACTATGGCTACACCTTC. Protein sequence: CASSPDLGGTNYGYTF.

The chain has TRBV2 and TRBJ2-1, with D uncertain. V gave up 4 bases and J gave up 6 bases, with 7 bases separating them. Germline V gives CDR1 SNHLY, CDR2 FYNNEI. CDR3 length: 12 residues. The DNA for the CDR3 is TGTGCCAGCAGTGCTGGGGTCAATGAGCAGTTCTTC. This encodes CASSAGVNEQFF.

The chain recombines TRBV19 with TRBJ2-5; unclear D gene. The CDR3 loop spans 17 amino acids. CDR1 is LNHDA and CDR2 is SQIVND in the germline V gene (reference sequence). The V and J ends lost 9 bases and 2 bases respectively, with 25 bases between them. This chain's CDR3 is CASSGDRPGPTQETQYF. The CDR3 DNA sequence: TGTGCCAGCAGTGGGGATCGACCCGGGCCCACACAAGAGACCCAGTACTTC.

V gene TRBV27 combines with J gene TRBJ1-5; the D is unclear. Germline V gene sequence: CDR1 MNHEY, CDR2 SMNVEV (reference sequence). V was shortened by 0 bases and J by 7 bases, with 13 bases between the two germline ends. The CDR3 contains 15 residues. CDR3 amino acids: CASSLSQSSGQPQHF. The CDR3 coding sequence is TGTGCCAGCAGTTTATCTCAGAGTTCGGGGCAGCCCCAGCATTTT.

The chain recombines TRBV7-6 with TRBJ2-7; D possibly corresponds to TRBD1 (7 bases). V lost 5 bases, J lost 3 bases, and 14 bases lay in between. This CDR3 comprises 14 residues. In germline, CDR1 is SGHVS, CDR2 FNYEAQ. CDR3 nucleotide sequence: TGTGCCAGCAGCCGCGGGACAGCCCGCTACGAGCAGTACTTC. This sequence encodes CASSRGTARYEQYF.

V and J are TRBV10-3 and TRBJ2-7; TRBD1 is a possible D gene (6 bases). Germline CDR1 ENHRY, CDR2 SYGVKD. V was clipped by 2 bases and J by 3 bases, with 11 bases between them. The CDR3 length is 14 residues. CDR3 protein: CAISELAGVYEQYF. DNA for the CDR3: TGTGCCATCAGTGAGCTGGCAGGGGTCTACGAGCAGTACTTC.

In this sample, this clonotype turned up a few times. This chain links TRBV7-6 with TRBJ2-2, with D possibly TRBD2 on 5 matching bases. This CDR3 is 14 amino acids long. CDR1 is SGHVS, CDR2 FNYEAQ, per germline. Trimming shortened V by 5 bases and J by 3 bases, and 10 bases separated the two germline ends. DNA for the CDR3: TGTGCCAGCAGCAAGGACGGGGACACCGGGGAGCTGTTTTTT. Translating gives CASSKDGDTGELFF.

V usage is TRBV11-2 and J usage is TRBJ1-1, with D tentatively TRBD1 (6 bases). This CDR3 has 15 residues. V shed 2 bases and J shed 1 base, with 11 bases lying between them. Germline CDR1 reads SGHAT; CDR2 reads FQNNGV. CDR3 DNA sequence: TGTGCCAGCAGCTTACAGGGGCGAACGAACACTGAAGCTTTCTTT. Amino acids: CASSLQGRTNTEAFF.

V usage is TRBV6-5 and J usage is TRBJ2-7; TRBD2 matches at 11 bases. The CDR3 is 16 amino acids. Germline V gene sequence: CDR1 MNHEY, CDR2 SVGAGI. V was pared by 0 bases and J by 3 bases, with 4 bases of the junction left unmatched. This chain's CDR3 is CASSYSTGLAVYEQYF. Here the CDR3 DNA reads TGTGCCAGCAGTTACTCGACGGGACTAGCGGTCTACGAGCAGTACTTC.

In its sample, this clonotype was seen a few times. Written as DNA, the CDR3 is TGTGCCAGCAGCTCTTATCGGGGGGGCGGGGGCTATGGCTACACCTTC. Translation gives CASSSYRGGGGYGYTF. The chain joins TRBV7-9 to TRBJ1-2, with D perhaps TRBD1 (6 bases). The CDR3 covers 16 residues. Germline values: CDR1 SEHNR, CDR2 FQNEAQ (reference sequence). Between the trimmed V and J ends, which lost 4 bases and 4 bases, there was a span of 19 bases.

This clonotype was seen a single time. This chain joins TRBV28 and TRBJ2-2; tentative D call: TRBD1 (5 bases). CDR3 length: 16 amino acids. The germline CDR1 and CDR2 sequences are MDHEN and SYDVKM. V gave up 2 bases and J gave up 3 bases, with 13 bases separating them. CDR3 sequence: CASSLVLRGYTGELFF. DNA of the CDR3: TGTGCCAGCAGTTTAGTGTTAAGGGGATACACCGGGGAGCTGTTTTTT.

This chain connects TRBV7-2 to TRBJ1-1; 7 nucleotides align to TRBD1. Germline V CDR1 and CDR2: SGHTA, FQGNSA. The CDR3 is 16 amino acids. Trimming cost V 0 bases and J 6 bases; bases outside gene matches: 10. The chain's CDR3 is CASSLASVTGSAEAFF. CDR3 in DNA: TGTGCCAGCAGCTTAGCCTCCGTGACAGGGAGCGCTGAAGCTTTCTTT.

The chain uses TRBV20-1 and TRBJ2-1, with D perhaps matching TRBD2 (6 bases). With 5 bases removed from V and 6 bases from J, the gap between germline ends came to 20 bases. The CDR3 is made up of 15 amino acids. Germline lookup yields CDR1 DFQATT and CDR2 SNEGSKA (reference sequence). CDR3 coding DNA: TGCAGTGCTCTCTCGGGAGTTTTTGGGGGCAATGAGCAGTTCTTC. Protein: CSALSGVFGGNEQFF.

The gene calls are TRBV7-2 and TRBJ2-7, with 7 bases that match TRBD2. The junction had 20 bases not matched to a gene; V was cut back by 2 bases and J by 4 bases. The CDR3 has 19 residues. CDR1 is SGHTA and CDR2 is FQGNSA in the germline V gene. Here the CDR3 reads CASSLRGVGHSRLSYEQYF. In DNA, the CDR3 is TGTGCCAGCAGCTTACGGGGGGTCGGACATTCTCGATTGTCATACGAGCAGTACTTC.

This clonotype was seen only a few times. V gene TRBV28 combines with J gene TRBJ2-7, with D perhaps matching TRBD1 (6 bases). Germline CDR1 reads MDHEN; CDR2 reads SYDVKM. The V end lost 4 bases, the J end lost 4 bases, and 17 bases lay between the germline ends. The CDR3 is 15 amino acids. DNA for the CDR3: TGTGCCAGCAGTTCCGAGGGGGACATCCAGTACGAGCAGTACTTC. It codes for CASSSEGDIQYEQYF.